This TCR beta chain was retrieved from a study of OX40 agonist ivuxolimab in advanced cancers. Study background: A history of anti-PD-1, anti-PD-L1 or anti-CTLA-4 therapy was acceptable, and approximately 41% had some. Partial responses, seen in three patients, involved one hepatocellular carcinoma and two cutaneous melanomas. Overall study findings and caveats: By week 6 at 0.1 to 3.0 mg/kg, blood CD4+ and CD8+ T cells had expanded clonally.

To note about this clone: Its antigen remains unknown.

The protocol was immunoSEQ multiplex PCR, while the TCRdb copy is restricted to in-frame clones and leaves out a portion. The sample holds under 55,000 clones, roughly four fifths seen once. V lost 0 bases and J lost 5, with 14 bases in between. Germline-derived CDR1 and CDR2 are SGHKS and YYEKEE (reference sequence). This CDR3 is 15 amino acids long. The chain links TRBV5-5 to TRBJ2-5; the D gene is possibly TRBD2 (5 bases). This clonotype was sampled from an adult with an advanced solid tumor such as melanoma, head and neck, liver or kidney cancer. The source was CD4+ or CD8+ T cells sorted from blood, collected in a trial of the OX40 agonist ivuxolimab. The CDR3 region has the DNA TGTGCCAGCAGCTTGGGAGGGATGGCTAGCGAGACCCAGTACTTC. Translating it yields CASSLGGMASETQYF.